This T cell receptor beta chain appears in the sequencing data of a study of cytomegalovirus exposure and HLA in healthy donors. General study findings and limits: There were 150 to 200 TCR beta chains listed as cytomegalovirus-associated. Cytomegalovirus status, reportedly, was diagnosed with high specificity and sensitivity by the classifier.

Germline V CDR1 and CDR2: MDHEN, SYDVKM. This CDR3 contains 11 residues. Trimming took 6 bases from V and 6 from J, leaving 5 bases between them. A remark on this clone: Its antigen remains unidentified.

Repertoires were generated with immunoSEQ multiplex PCR, while TCRdb's copy carries only in-frame clones and drops some. The table lists roughly 330,000 clones, approximately 90% of them singletons. The material sequenced was PBMCs. This TCR was sampled from a woman aged 30 to 39 in good health and CMV-seropositive. The genes are TRBV28 and TRBJ1-4; D is ambiguous. The CDR3: CASREDEKLFF. The CDR3 nucleotides read TGTGCCAGCAGGGAAGATGAAAAACTGTTTTTT.